The next 2 T cell receptor beta chains were all read from a single sample in a study of technical replicates of blood from a few donors. Sequencing used immunoSEQ multiplex PCR; TCRdb keeps in-frame clones, though not all of them. The table has 90,000 to 100,000 clones, under 97% seen once. Sequencing was carried out using T cells isolated from PBMCs. Receptor source: a human donor in good health.

This clone is a singleton in its sample. Written as DNA, the CDR3 is TGTGCCAGAAGCCCAGCACAGAAGCGGACAGGGCATAGACCCCAGCATTTT. Its translation: CARSPAQKRTGHRPQHF. The V gene is TRBV5-3, the J gene TRBJ1-5, with TRBD1 identical over 8 bases. TRBV5-3 is an open reading frame, and its role is uncertain. The CDR3 is 17 residues long. The junction had 19 bases not matched to a gene; V was cut back by 4 bases and J by 10 bases.

The V gene is TRBV4-1, the J gene TRBJ1-4; a possible D gene is TRBD1 (5 bases). V was shortened by 4 bases and J by 8 bases, with 20 bases between the two germline ends. Per germline, CDR1 MGHRA and CDR2 YSYEKL. CDR3 length: 16 amino acids. Here the CDR3 reads CASSLRFGALGEKLFF. The CDR3, as DNA: TGCGCCAGCAGCCTCCGCTTTGGGGCACTCGGGGAAAAACTGTTTTTT.